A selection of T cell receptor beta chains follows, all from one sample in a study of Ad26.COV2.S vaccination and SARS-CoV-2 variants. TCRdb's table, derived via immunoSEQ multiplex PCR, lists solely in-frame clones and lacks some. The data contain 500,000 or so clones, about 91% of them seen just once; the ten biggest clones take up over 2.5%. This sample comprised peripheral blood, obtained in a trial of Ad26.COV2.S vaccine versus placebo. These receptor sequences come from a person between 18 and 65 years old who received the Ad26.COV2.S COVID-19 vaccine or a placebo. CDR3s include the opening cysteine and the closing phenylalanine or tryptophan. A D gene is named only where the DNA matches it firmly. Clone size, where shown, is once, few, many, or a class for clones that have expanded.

CDR3aa: CATSRGVNEKLFF; CDR3nt: TGTGCCACCAGCAGGGGAGTTAATGAAAAACTGTTTTTT; d_gene: .; j_gene: TRBJ1-4; v_gene: TRBV15; abundance: .
CDR3aa: CASSLGVQGRGTDTQYF; CDR3nt: TGTGCCAGCAGCTTAGGGGTACAGGGACGAGGCACAGATACGCAGTATTTT; d_gene: .; j_gene: TRBJ2-3; v_gene: TRBV7-9; abundance: .
CDR3aa: CASSSSYSARGVKNIQYF; CDR3nt: TGTGCCAGCAGTTCTTCCTACTCCGCTCGGGGAGTCAAAAACATTCAGTACTTC; d_gene: .; j_gene: TRBJ2-4; v_gene: TRBV28; abundance: .
CDR3aa: CASSPAGGDYGYTF; CDR3nt: TGTGCCAGCAGTCCCGCCGGGGGGGACTATGGCTACACCTTC; d_gene: .; j_gene: TRBJ1-2; v_gene: TRBV28; abundance: .
CDR3aa: CASSPGGRNYEQYF; CDR3nt: TGTGCCAGCTCACCAGGGGGGAGGAACTACGAGCAGTACTTC; d_gene: .; j_gene: TRBJ2-7; v_gene: TRBV18; abundance: .
CDR3aa: CASSLVGAPYNSPLHF; CDR3nt: TGTGCCAGCAGTTTAGTGGGGGCTCCCTATAATTCACCCCTCCACTTT; d_gene: .; j_gene: TRBJ1-6; v_gene: TRBV27; abundance: once
CDR3aa: CASSFLRVYNEQFF; CDR3nt: TGTGCCAGCAGCTTCCTGCGGGTGTACAATGAGCAGTTCTTC; d_gene: .; j_gene: TRBJ2-1; v_gene: TRBV13; abundance: .
CDR3aa: CASRGLAVGEQFF; CDR3nt: TGTGCCAGTAGGGGACTAGCAGTGGGTGAGCAGTTCTTC; d_gene: TRBD2; j_gene: TRBJ2-1; v_gene: TRBV19; abundance: .
CDR3aa: CAISWFGTGVETQYF; CDR3nt: TGTGCCATCAGCTGGTTCGGGACAGGGGTGGAGACCCAGTACTTC; d_gene: TRBD1; j_gene: TRBJ2-5; v_gene: TRBV2; abundance: .
CDR3aa: CAWSVRQGAAFF; CDR3nt: TGTGCCTGGAGTGTAAGACAGGGGGCAGCTTTCTTT; d_gene: TRBD1; j_gene: TRBJ1-1; v_gene: TRBV30; abundance: .